This is a list of T cell receptor beta chains from one sample in a study of blood T cells in healthy people across ages. TCRdb reprocessed the 5' RACE reads with MiXCR, giving one entry per CDR3 protein. The table has some 930,000 distinct CDR3 sequences, just under 30% seen once. This same sample was also part of a study on T cells of mothers and their children.

Sequences were obtained from blood. The receptors come from a woman aged 40 to 55 in good health. Both conserved end residues are part of each CDR3. D genes are given only for firm matches. The listing skips clone size in some rows; elsewhere it reads once, few, many or a size class.

NA,NA,TRBV11-2,TRBJ2-5,TGTGCCAGCAGCTTGGGGACAAGACCGTACCAAGAGACCCAGTACTTC,CASSLGTRPYQETQYF
TRBD1,many,TRBV24-1,TRBJ2-1,TGTGCCACCAGTGGGGCCGCAGGGGGTGGGACCTACAATGAGCAGTTCTTC,CATSGAAGGGTYNEQFF
TRBD2,NA,TRBV2,TRBJ2-5,TGCGCCAGCAGCCAGGTAGCGGGGGGTTGGGAGACCCAGTACTTC,CASSQVAGGWETQYF
NA,NA,TRBV5-1,TRBJ2-7,TGCGCCAGCGGCTTGGCGTATCAAGGAGACGAGCAGTACTTC,CASGLAYQGDEQYF
NA,few,TRBV9,TRBJ1-1,TGTGCCAGCAGCGCGTCTTTGGACGGTGGAGGAGCTTTCTTT,CASSASLDGGGAFF
NA,few,TRBV12-3/TRBV12-4,TRBJ1-4,TGTGCCAGCAGTCCCAAGGGGGGAAAACTGTTTTTT,CASSPKGGKLFF
TRBD2,NA,TRBV10-3,TRBJ2-5,TGTGCCATCAGTGATGGAGGGACTAGCGGGAGAGAGACCCAGTACTTC,CAISDGGTSGRETQYF
NA,many,TRBV5-6,TRBJ2-7,TGTGCCAGCAGCTTGCGGGGCTACTCCTACGAGCAGTACTTC,CASSLRGYSYEQYF
NA,NA,TRBV10-3,TRBJ1-1,TGTGCCATCAGTGTGAACAGCCGGAACACTGAAGCTTTCTTT,CAISVNSRNTEAFF
NA,many,TRBV7-2,TRBJ2-1,TGTGCCAGCGGCGACCGATCGCAGTTCTTC,CASGDRSQFF
TRBD2,few,TRBV29-1,TRBJ2-7,TGCAGCGCCCGGACTAGCGGGACCTACGAGCAGTACTTC,CSARTSGTYEQYF
TRBD1,NA,TRBV27,TRBJ1-1,TGTGCCAGCAGTTTAGCGGGACAGGGGATCACTGAAGCTTTCTTC,CASSLAGQGITEAFF
NA,few,TRBV20-1,TRBJ2-1,TGCAGTGCTACACCTAGCGTGAGGGCCTTTTACAATGAGCAGTTCTTC,CSATPSVRAFYNEQFF
TRBD1,NA,TRBV9,TRBJ1-6,TGTGCCAGCAGCATACAGGGGAGTCATTCACCCCTCCACTTT,CASSIQGSHSPLHF
NA,few,TRBV7-3,TRBJ1-1,TGTGCCAGCAGCTCAGAGATGAACACTGAAGCTTTCTTT,CASSSEMNTEAFF
TRBD1,few,TRBV20-1,TRBJ2-7,TGCAGTGCTAGCGAGCCCGGGACAGGGCGGAGCGAGCAGTACTTC,CSASEPGTGRSEQYF
TRBD1,NA,TRBV7-2,TRBJ1-5,TGTGCCAGCAGCTTAGTGGGGACAGGGGGTGACAATCAGCCCCAGCATTTT,CASSLVGTGGDNQPQHF
TRBD1,once,TRBV7-2,TRBJ2-2,TGTGCCAGCAGCTCCCGACAGGGGTTCACCGGGGAGCTGTTTTTT,CASSSRQGFTGELFF
NA,NA,TRBV9,TRBJ1-1,TGTGCCAGCAGCCCGAGGGCCGGAGAGAACACTGAAGCTTTCTTT,CASSPRAGENTEAFF
NA,NA,TRBV11-3,TRBJ2-4,TGTGCCAGCAGCTTAGATGGAGGGCAGACCTACGAGCGGTACTTC,CASSLDGGQTYERYF
TRBD1,many,TRBV7-9,TRBJ2-1,TGTGCCAGCAGCTCTGGGACAGGGAGCTCCTACAATGAGCAGTTCTTC,CASSSGTGSSYNEQFF
TRBD2,NA,TRBV6-1,TRBJ2-7,TGTGCCAGCAGTGAACGGGGGGGGCGCTACGAGCAGTACTTC,CASSERGGRYEQYF
TRBD1,NA,TRBV20-1,TRBJ1-5,TGCAGTGCTAGAGATAGGACAGGGGGTCAGCCCCAGCATTTT,CSARDRTGGQPQHF
TRBD1,NA,TRBV7-2,TRBJ1-5,TGTGCCAGCAGCTTCCTCCTATGGGGGACAGGGGACAATCAGCCCCAGCATTTT,CASSFLLWGTGDNQPQHF
NA,few,TRBV7-9,TRBJ2-1,TGTGCCAGCAGCTTAGAGGTGAGGGGCTCCCGCTTGAACAATGAGCAGTTCTTC,CASSLEVRGSRLNNEQFF
NA,NA,TRBV9,TRBJ1-5,TGTGCCAGCAGCGTAGACGGGGGGAGGCAGCCCCAGCATTTT,CASSVDGGRQPQHF
NA,NA,TRBV5-1,TRBJ2-1,TGCGCCAGCAGCTTGGAGGCATTTAAGCTGAGCTCCTACAATGAGCAGTTCTTC,CASSLEAFKLSSYNEQFF
NA,few,TRBV6-1,TRBJ2-5,TGTGCCAGCAGTGAAGGAATGTCACTTGAGCAGTACTTC,CASSEGMSLEQYF
NA,NA,TRBV3-1,TRBJ1-4,TGTACCAGCAGCCCCCAGGGCGGGTGGACTAATGAAAAACTGTTTTTT,CTSSPQGGWTNEKLFF
TRBD1,NA,TRBV7-9,TRBJ1-1,TGTGCCAGCAGCCCGATCCCCGGGGGGACAGCGAACACTGAAGCTTTCTTT,CASSPIPGGTANTEAFF
NA,NA,TRBV10-3,TRBJ1-5,TGTGCCATCTCCGAGGGATGGGGCCCGGGCCAGCCCCAGCATTTT,CAISEGWGPGQPQHF
NA,many,TRBV20-1,TRBJ2-5,TGCAGTGCTAGACCCGGACGGTCCGTTCAAGAGACCCAGTACTTC,CSARPGRSVQETQYF
TRBD2,few,TRBV18,TRBJ2-5,TGTGCCAGCTCAGAAAGTGCTAGCGGGGAGACCCAGTACTTC,CASSESASGETQYF
NA,NA,TRBV3-1,TRBJ2-3,TGTGCCAGCAGCCAAGTCGCGCGCTATACGCAGTATTTT,CASSQVARYTQYF